Shown below are 21 T cell receptor beta chains from a single sample sequenced in a study of T cell responses to AZD1222 COVID-19 vaccine. Some clones are missing from TCRdb's copy, which holds only in-frame ones; the method was immunoSEQ multiplex PCR. The repertoire holds 45,000 to 70,000 clones, with 75% to 90% as singletons. The specimen was peripheral blood, collected on day 0 of AZD1222 vaccination. These receptors all come from an adult in good health.

This rearrangement joins TRBV7-9 to TRBJ2-7; possible D gene TRBD2, 6 bases. CDR3 length: 14 amino acids. Germline lookup yields CDR1 SEHNR and CDR2 FQNEAQ (reference sequence). With 6 bases removed from V and 1 base from J, the gap between germline ends came to 13 bases. In DNA form, the CDR3 reads TGTGCCAGCAGTTCAAAGGGACTGTCCTACGAGCAGTACTTC. This gives the protein CASSSKGLSYEQYF.

V and J are TRBV5-1 and TRBJ2-5; no reliable D call. Trimming stripped 0 bases from V and 4 bases from J, with 16 bases between. The CDR3 consists of 16 residues. CDR1 SGHRS and CDR2 YFSETQ come from the germline V gene. CDR3: CASSLASWVGGETQYF. The CDR3 DNA sequence: TGCGCCAGCAGCTTGGCCAGTTGGGTAGGTGGAGAGACCCAGTACTTC.

The V call is TRBV6-5, the J call TRBJ2-1; D perhaps matches TRBD1 (8 bases). Germline V CDR1 and CDR2: MNHEY, SVGAGI. Trimming cost V 2 bases and J 9 bases, with 14 bases left between them. The CDR3 spans 14 residues. For the CDR3, the DNA is TGTGCCAGCAGTTACGCCTACAGGGGGGGTGAGCAGTTCTTC. This encodes CASSYAYRGGEQFF.

The chain links TRBV6-5 to TRBJ1-2, with D possibly being TRBD1 (6 bases). The V end was cut by 8 bases, the J end by 7 bases, with 17 bases between. The CDR3 runs to 13 residues. Germline CDR1 is MNHEY and CDR2 is SVGAGI. The CDR3 is CASWGDMVSGYTF. For the CDR3, the DNA is TGTGCCAGCTGGGGGGACATGGTTAGTGGCTACACCTTC.

V gene TRBV30 combines with J gene TRBJ2-7, with D tentatively TRBD1 (6 bases). The CDR3 has 12 amino acids. Germline V CDR1 and CDR2: GTSNPN, SVGIG (reference sequence). Between the trimmed V and J ends, which lost 1 base and 5 bases, there was a span of 9 bases. CDR3 amino acids: CAWSEGVNEQYF. For the CDR3, the DNA is TGTGCCTGGAGTGAGGGGGTGAACGAGCAGTACTTC.

The rearrangement links TRBV19 to TRBJ1-2; no definite D call. With 4 bases removed from V and 4 bases from J, the gap between germline ends came to 19 bases. CDR3 size: 16 residues. Germline V gene lookup returns CDR1 LNHDA and CDR2 SQIVND (reference sequence). The CDR3 coding sequence is TGTGCCAGTAGTACAGAGTTGGGCGATTTCGGCTATGGCTACACCTTC. Its protein product is CASSTELGDFGYGYTF. The whole variable domain, filled in from reference TRBV19 and TRBJ1-2, reads DGGITQSPKYLFRKEGQNVTLSCEQNLNHDAMYWYRQDPGQGLRLIYYSQIVNDFQKGDIAEGYSVSREKKESFPLTVTSAQKNPTAFYLCASSTELGDFGYGYTFGSGTRLTVV.

The chain combines TRBV6-4 with TRBJ2-1; the match to TRBD2 covers 9 bases. The CDR3 has 16 amino acids. The V and J ends lost 0 bases and 5 bases, in that order; junction bases with no gene match: 5. The germline gives CDR1 MRHNA, CDR2 SNTAGT. Written as DNA, the CDR3 is TGTGCCAGCAGTGACTCGACTAGCGGAGGTCACAATGAGCAGTTCTTC. Translation: CASSDSTSGGHNEQFF.

The chain carries TRBV25-1 and TRBJ2-7, with no clear D. Germline V CDR1 and CDR2: MGHDK, SYGVNS. The CDR3 totals 13 residues. Trimming took 5 bases from V and 0 from J, leaving 8 bases between them. The DNA of the CDR3 is TGTGCCAGCAGTTTTGGCACCTCCTACGAGCAGTACTTC. This gives the protein CASSFGTSYEQYF.

The chain has TRBV4-1 and TRBJ1-2; D remains ambiguous. Trimming took off 0 bases at V and 8 bases at J, with 13 bases between the two ends. The germline V gene encodes CDR1 MGHRA and CDR2 YSYEKL. This CDR3 spans 14 amino acids. The CDR3 nucleotides are TGCGCCAGCAGCCAAGAACCGGGTGGGGTCGGCTACACCTTC. It translates to CASSQEPGGVGYTF.

The chain carries TRBV28 and TRBJ2-1, with 8 bases matching TRBD2. The germline V gene has CDR1 MDHEN and CDR2 SYDVKM. The CDR3 covers 15 residues. Losses at the gene ends were 6 bases for V and 10 bases for J; bases not matched to a gene: 14. The CDR3 nucleotides read TGTGCCAGCAGAGGTATAGGACTAGCCCATTGGGAGCAGTTCTTC. Its translation is CASRGIGLAHWEQFF.

This chain uses TRBV5-4 with TRBJ1-2, with D tentatively TRBD1 (6 bases). Trimming removed 0 bases from V and 4 bases from J, with 13 bases in between. CDR1 is SGHNT, CDR2 YYREEE, per germline (reference sequence). The CDR3 runs to 15 residues. CDR3 coding DNA: TGTGCCAGCAGCTTGGCCCACACAGGGTCCTATGGCTACACCTTC. This encodes CASSLAHTGSYGYTF. Using reference TRBV5-4 and TRBJ1-2 for the parts outside the CDR3, the full variable domain is ETGVTQSPTHLIKTRGQQVTLRCSSQSGHNTVSWYQQALGQGPQFIFQYYREEENGRGNFPPRFSGLQFPNYSSELNVNALELDDSALYLCASSLAHTGSYGYTFGSGTRLTVV.

This clone was counted between two and nine times. The gene calls are TRBV12-3 or TRBV12-4 and TRBJ1-2, with TRBD1 as a possible D gene (5 bases). CDR3 length: 11 residues. The V and J ends lost 5 bases and 7 bases respectively, with 8 bases between them. CDR3 amino acids: CASSEGFGYTF. The CDR3 DNA is TGTGCCAGCAGTGAGGGGTTTGGCTACACCTTC.

In this sample, this clone turned up once. The chain is built from TRBV7-3 and TRBJ2-2; tentatively, D is TRBD2 (6 bases). V was shortened by 3 bases and J by 7 bases, with 12 bases between the two germline ends. Germline assignment: CDR1 SGHTA and CDR2 FQGTGA. The CDR3 contains 14 residues. The CDR3 region is CASSFTEEGGELFF. In nucleotides, the CDR3 is TGTGCCAGCAGCTTTACGGAGGAGGGCGGGGAGCTGTTTTTT.

The gene calls are TRBV6-1 and TRBJ1-2; 7 nucleotides align to TRBD1. Germline CDR1 is MNHNS and CDR2 is SASEGT. Trimming took 0 bases from V and 4 from J; bases not matched to a gene: 2. The CDR3 covers 14 residues. Written as DNA, the CDR3 is TGTGCCAGCAGTGAAGCAGGGGGCGCCTATGGCTACACCTTC. This codes for CASSEAGGAYGYTF.

This chain links TRBV9 with TRBJ2-1; TRBD2 might be the D (5 bases). The V and J ends lost 4 bases and 0 bases respectively, with 11 bases between them. The CDR3 length is 15 residues. Germline CDR1 reads SGDLS; CDR2 reads YYNGEE. The CDR3 sequence is CASSFGVSSYNEQFF. For the CDR3, the DNA is TGTGCCAGCAGCTTCGGGGTTAGCTCCTACAATGAGCAGTTCTTC. Together with reference TRBV9 and TRBJ2-1, the CDR3 gives the full variable domain: DSGVTQTPKHLITATGQRVTLRCSPRSGDLSVYWYQQSLDQGLQFLIQYYNGEERAKGNILERFSAQQFPDLHSELNLSSLELGDSALYFCASSFGVSSYNEQFFGPGTRLTVL.

The chain is built from TRBV19 and TRBJ2-7; tentative D call: TRBD1 (5 bases). The CDR3 loop spans 15 amino acids. V was pared by 4 bases and J by 3 bases, with 16 bases between. Germline loops: CDR1 LNHDA, CDR2 SQIVND (reference sequence). The CDR3 sequence is CASSTELTGNYEQYF. The CDR3 coding sequence is TGTGCCAGTAGTACCGAACTAACAGGAAACTACGAGCAGTACTTC.

The gene calls are TRBV6-5 and TRBJ1-1; 7 nucleotides agree with TRBD1. Per the germline V gene, CDR1 is MNHEY and CDR2 is SVGAGI. J was trimmed by 0 bases and V by 9 bases; bases with no gene match: 1. The CDR3 runs to 12 residues. CDR3 region: CARQGMNTEAFF. The CDR3 DNA sequence: TGTGCCAGACAGGGGATGAACACTGAAGCTTTCTTT.

The chain joins TRBV27 to TRBJ2-1; 9 nucleotides align to TRBD1. This CDR3 has 16 amino acids. CDR1 MNHEY and CDR2 SMNVEV come from the germline V gene (reference sequence). The junction had 12 bases not matched to a gene; V was cut back by 5 bases and J by 7 bases. DNA for the CDR3: TGTGCCAGCAGTCTCCTAAGAGGGACAGGGAGGAATGAGCAGTTCTTC. As protein: CASSLLRGTGRNEQFF.

The gene calls are TRBV6-4 and TRBJ1-2; 7 positions agree with TRBD1. Germline V lookup: CDR1 MRHNA, CDR2 SNTAGT. CDR3 length: 13 residues. J gave up 3 bases and V 4 bases, and 2 bases lay outside the gene matches. The CDR3 loop reads CASSAGTDYGYTF. CDR3 bases: TGTGCCAGCAGTGCCGGGACAGACTATGGCTACACCTTC.

This sequence joins TRBV5-8 and TRBJ1-6; D ambiguous. V was trimmed by 1 base and J by 7 bases, leaving 9 bases between them. The V gene's germline CDR1 is SGHTS and CDR2 YDEGEE. This CDR3 contains 14 residues. In DNA form, the CDR3 reads TGTGCCAGCAGCTTGTATAGTGAAAATTCACCCCTCCACTTT. This codes for CASSLYSENSPLHF.

This chain uses TRBV7-8 with TRBJ1-1; 10 nucleotides agree with TRBD1. The V and J ends lost 3 bases and 0 bases, in that order; junction bases with no gene match: 10. This CDR3 is 18 amino acids long. Looked up from germline, CDR1 is SGHVS and CDR2 is FQNEAQ. The CDR3, as DNA: TGTGCCAGCAGCTTTCGGGACAGGGGAATACCCCTGAACACTGAAGCTTTCTTT. Amino acid sequence: CASSFRDRGIPLNTEAFF.